The clone carrying this T cell receptor (beta chain) was counted once. Antigen unknown. The sample originates from a study of cytomegalovirus exposure and HLA in healthy donors. Study overall: An early data release held around 80 million unique TCRs from HLA-typed donors. Study results and limitations: Common viral pathogens were later found to be apparently linked to several of the most significant clusters.

The CDR3 has 18 amino acids. The germline CDR1 and CDR2 sequences are MDHEN and SYDVKM. V dropped 5 bases and J dropped 1; count of bases not matched to a gene: 13. PCR used 60 Vbeta primers and 13 Jbeta primers. Data came from immunoSEQ multiplex PCR; TCRdb stores just in-frame clones and leaves some out. The repertoire holds 200,000 or so clones, with 80% to 85% as singletons. This receptor was obtained from a woman between 50 and 59 years old in good health and CMV-seropositive. Specimen: PBMCs. J is TRBJ1-2 and V is TRBV28, with TRBD1 matching over 10 bases. In DNA, the CDR3 is TGTGCCAGCAGTGCAGGTCCCGGGACAGGGGATTTTAACTATGGCTACACCTTC. This encodes CASSAGPGTGDFNYGYTF.